This section outlines one T cell receptor beta chain sequence together with its context. Its antigen remains unknown. The same CDR3 arises from other DNA sequences in this sample as well. CDR3 length: 11 residues. Germline values: CDR1 SQVTM, CDR2 ANQGSEA. V was cut by 6 bases and J by 1 base, with 3 bases left in between. These data come from a study of CD8+ T cells in alopecia areata. Study-wide background: Tofacitinib ran for 6 to 18 months before 6 months off drug.

Study-level findings and limits: It was lesional scalp, especially alopecia totalis/universalis, that showed higher clonality than normal scalp.

RNA extraction and reverse transcription yielded cDNA as sequencing template. Repertoires were generated with immunoSEQ multiplex PCR, while TCRdb's copy carries only in-frame clones and drops some. The repertoire includes about 91,000 clones, nearly 45% of them detected once, and 0.6% to 0.85% sits in the top ten. Material for sequencing was CD4+ T cells sorted from blood. The sequence derives from a human donor with alopecia areata. The V call is TRBV29-1, the J call TRBJ2-2; unclear D gene. CDR3: CSVENTGELFF. The CDR3 region has the DNA TGCAGCGTCGAGAACACCGGGGAGCTGTTTTTT.